A selection of T cell receptor beta chains follows, all from one sample in a study of cytomegalovirus exposure and HLA in healthy donors. Libraries were prepared by immunoSEQ multiplex PCR; TCRdb keeps only in-frame clonotypes and omits some of them. The sample carries approximately 140,000 clones, under 85% recorded once. Sequencing was carried out using PBMCs. The receptor set was obtained from a middle-aged woman in good health and CMV-seropositive. Each CDR3 is given without its conserved first and last residue.

CDR3 length: 12; V gene: TRBV28; CDR3 protein: ASSLTTRTYEQY
CDR3 length: 11; V gene: TRBV27; CDR3 protein: ASRREPAGEQF
CDR3 length: 14; V gene: TRBV6-1; CDR3 protein: ASSDKVGRATDTQY
CDR3 length: 13; V gene: TRBV28; CDR3 protein: ASTSSTGDGGGYT
CDR3 length: 13; V gene: TRBV5-5; CDR3 protein: ASSRPGTSAYEQY
CDR3 length: 11; V gene: TRBV30; CDR3 protein: AWGHANGNEQF
CDR3 length: 12; V gene: TRBV10-2; CDR3 protein: ASSVGGQFYEQY
CDR3 length: 14; V gene: TRBV5-1; CDR3 protein: ASSNGQGENNYGYT
CDR3 length: 13; V gene: TRBV10-3; CDR3 protein: AISEGQGRASPLH
CDR3 length: 9; V gene: TRBV6-5; CDR3 protein: ASRQGDTQY
CDR3 length: 11; V gene: TRBV5-1; CDR3 protein: ASRNQDKETQY
CDR3 length: 13; V gene: TRBV11-2; CDR3 protein: ASRKGDRLSGELF
CDR3 length: 13; V gene: TRBV6-5; CDR3 protein: ASSYSRSTNEKLF
CDR3 length: 12; V gene: TRBV6-5; CDR3 protein: ASSDAGGGQPQH
CDR3 length: 12; V gene: TRBV4-1; CDR3 protein: ASSQWEVNQPQH
CDR3 length: 11; V gene: TRBV6-1; CDR3 protein: ARKEDRVNGYT
CDR3 length: 12; V gene: TRBV2; CDR3 protein: ASSEQGMNTEAF
CDR3 length: 10; V gene: TRBV9; CDR3 protein: ASSASGNTIY
CDR3 length: 11; V gene: TRBV6-5; CDR3 protein: ASRLQGVIGYT
CDR3 length: 12; V gene: TRBV4-1; CDR3 protein: ASSQGYGGDTQY
CDR3 length: 13; V gene: TRBV10-1; CDR3 protein: ASSESPGPLAKAF
CDR3 length: 11; V gene: TRBV6-5; CDR3 protein: ASSHPLAAEQF
CDR3 length: 13; V gene: TRBV4-1; CDR3 protein: ASSQLGLNTDTQY
CDR3 length: 13; V gene: TRBV5-1; CDR3 protein: ASSLVSRSYNEQF
CDR3 length: 10; V gene: TRBV7-9; CDR3 protein: AVEGEAETQY
CDR3 length: 14; V gene: TRBV5-6; CDR3 protein: ASSPLDTLTYNEQF
CDR3 length: 10; V gene: TRBV7-3; CDR3 protein: ASSGQGGEQF
CDR3 length: 11; V gene: TRBV6-1; CDR3 protein: ASTRQGAGEQF
CDR3 length: 13; V gene: TRBV2; CDR3 protein: ASSERGDTYNEQF
CDR3 length: 11; V gene: TRBV6-1; CDR3 protein: ASLGLSNEKLF
CDR3 length: 15; V gene: TRBV5-3; CDR3 protein: ARSHPAVGGSSYEQY
CDR3 length: 16; V gene: TRBV10-3; CDR3 protein: AISGQTSGQGEFNEQF
CDR3 length: 11; V gene: TRBV28; CDR3 protein: ASSQPGGNTIY
CDR3 length: 14; V gene: TRBV5-4; CDR3 protein: ASSLAGTGLDEKLF
CDR3 length: 12; V gene: TRBV9; CDR3 protein: ASSVAGQGTEAF
CDR3 length: 13; V gene: TRBV7-9; CDR3 protein: ASSLGGGAQETQY
CDR3 length: 13; V gene: TRBV28; CDR3 protein: ASSLPGGPYNEQF
CDR3 length: 15; V gene: TRBV9; CDR3 protein: ASSVAVRGLPAGGYT
CDR3 length: 12; V gene: TRBV11-2; CDR3 protein: ASSPLYSNKPQH
CDR3 length: 11; V gene: TRBV29-1; CDR3 protein: SVRLLAGASAY
CDR3 length: 11; V gene: TRBV7-9; CDR3 protein: ASSLVPNTEAF
CDR3 length: 12; V gene: TRBV10-3; CDR3 protein: AIKPGQGPGELF
CDR3 length: 11; V gene: TRBV2; CDR3 protein: ASTKDSRSPLH
CDR3 length: 13; V gene: TRBV30; CDR3 protein: AWSRFGLPNTEAF
CDR3 length: 14; V gene: TRBV28; CDR3 protein: ASSKTGTYPNQPQH
CDR3 length: 10; V gene: TRBV27; CDR3 protein: ASRTGGADAF
CDR3 length: 13; V gene: TRBV5-1; CDR3 protein: ASSPGQGGDEKLF